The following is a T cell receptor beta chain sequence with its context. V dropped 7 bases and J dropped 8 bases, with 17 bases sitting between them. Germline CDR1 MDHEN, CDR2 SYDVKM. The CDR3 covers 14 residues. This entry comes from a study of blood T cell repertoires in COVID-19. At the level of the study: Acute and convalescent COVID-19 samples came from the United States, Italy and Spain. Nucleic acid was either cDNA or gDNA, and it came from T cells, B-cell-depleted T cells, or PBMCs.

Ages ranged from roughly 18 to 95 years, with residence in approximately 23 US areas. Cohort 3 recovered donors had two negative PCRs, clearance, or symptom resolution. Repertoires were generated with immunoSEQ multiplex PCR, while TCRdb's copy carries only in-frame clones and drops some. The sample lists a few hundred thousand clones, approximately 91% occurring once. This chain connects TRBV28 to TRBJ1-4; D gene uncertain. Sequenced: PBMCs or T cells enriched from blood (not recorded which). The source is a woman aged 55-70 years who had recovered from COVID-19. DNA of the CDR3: TGTGCCAGCAAAACCCCCTCGGAGAGGGAAAAACTGTTTTTT. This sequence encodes CASKTPSEREKLFF.